These T cell receptor beta chains were read from a single sample in a study of T cells in Graves' hyperthyroidism and ophthalmopathy. TCRdb called the multiplex PCR reads again in MiXCR, with one record for every CDR3 protein. Of 600,000 to 650,000 distinct CDR3 sequences in the sample, around 20% were seen once. Sequencing was performed on blood. The receptors were gathered from a man aged 25-40 years with Graves' ophthalmopathy. The CDR3 runs from the conserved cysteine through the conserved F or W. A D gene is named only where the DNA matches it firmly. Where a row states a size, it is once, few, many or the class of an expanded clone; other rows omit it.

V: TRBV13; size: many; J: TRBJ1-1; D: -; CDR3: CASSLVTVNTEAFF; DNA: TGTGCCAGCAGCTTAGTCACAGTGAACACTGAAGCTTTCTTT
V: TRBV27; size: -; J: TRBJ1-3; D: -; CDR3: CASSQNSGNTIYF; DNA: TGTGCCAGCAGTCAAAACTCTGGAAACACCATATATTTT
V: TRBV20-1; size: -; J: TRBJ1-5; D: TRBD1; CDR3: CSAPPSGTGEDQPQHF; DNA: TGCAGTGCTCCGCCTTCCGGGACAGGGGAAGATCAGCCCCAGCATTTT
V: TRBV14; size: few; J: TRBJ2-7; D: -; CDR3: CASSQLGYQGEQYF; DNA: TGTGCCAGCAGCCAACTCGGATACCAGGGCGAGCAGTACTTC
V: TRBV12-3/TRBV12-4; size: -; J: TRBJ1-5; D: -; CDR3: CASSSVNLPQHF; DNA: TGTGCCAGCAGTTCGGTCAATCTCCCCCAGCATTTT
V: TRBV7-9; size: -; J: TRBJ2-7; D: TRBD2; CDR3: CASSLVSADYEIGREGFYEQYF; DNA: TGTGCCAGCAGCTTAGTTTCCGCCGATTATGAGATCGGGCGGGAGGGTTTCTACGAGCAGTACTTC
V: TRBV12-3/TRBV12-4; size: few; J: TRBJ2-7; D: TRBD1; CDR3: CASSFKRTGSSYEQYF; DNA: TGTGCCAGCAGTTTTAAGAGGACAGGGAGCTCCTACGAGCAGTACTTC
V: TRBV6-1; size: many; J: TRBJ2-5; D: -; CDR3: CASSGRVGETQYF; DNA: TGTGCCAGCAGTGGCAGGGTTGGAGAGACCCAGTACTTC
V: TRBV28; size: few; J: TRBJ1-5; D: TRBD1; CDR3: CASSPGGGYQPQHF; DNA: TGTGCCAGCAGCCCAGGGGGCGGCTATCAGCCCCAGCATTTT
V: TRBV19; size: -; J: TRBJ2-3; D: TRBD2; CDR3: CASTRTSGSRPDTQYF; DNA: TGTGCCAGTACCAGGACTAGCGGGAGTCGCCCAGATACGCAGTATTTT
V: TRBV9; size: few; J: TRBJ2-2; D: TRBD2; CDR3: CASSVVASGSTGELFF; DNA: TGTGCCAGCAGCGTAGTGGCTAGCGGGAGCACCGGGGAGCTGTTTTTT
V: TRBV11-2; size: -; J: TRBJ2-3; D: TRBD2; CDR3: CASSPLLLAGGLKPQFSTDTQYF; DNA: TGTGCCAGCAGCCCCCTCCTACTAGCGGGAGGGCTCAAACCCCAATTTAGCACAGATACGCAGTATTTT
V: TRBV7-7; size: -; J: TRBJ1-6; D: -; CDR3: CASSLTAGSPLHF; DNA: TGTGCTAGCAGCTTAACTGCGGGTTCACCCCTCCACTTT
V: TRBV4-1; size: few; J: TRBJ1-2; D: -; CDR3: CASSQETAHYGYTF; DNA: TGCGCCAGCAGCCAAGAAACAGCACACTATGGCTACACCTTC
V: TRBV7-2; size: few; J: TRBJ2-1; D: -; CDR3: CASSVIRPPYNEQFF; DNA: TGTGCCAGCAGCGTAATCAGGCCCCCCTACAATGAGCAGTTCTTC
V: TRBV7-2; size: many; J: TRBJ1-5; D: -; CDR3: CASSLGPPTLEQPQHF; DNA: TGTGCCAGCAGCTTGGGTCCCCCGACGTTGGAGCAGCCCCAGCATTTT
V: TRBV7-6; size: -; J: TRBJ2-7; D: -; CDR3: CASSKTLGTYEQYF; DNA: TGTGCCAGCAGTAAGACCCTGGGGACCTACGAGCAGTACTTC
V: TRBV3-1; size: -; J: TRBJ2-1; D: TRBD2; CDR3: CASSPIGLAGVFPEQFF; DNA: TGTGCCAGCAGCCCTATCGGACTAGCGGGAGTTTTTCCTGAGCAGTTCTTC
V: TRBV20-1; size: few; J: TRBJ2-1; D: -; CDR3: CSARIKTGARNEQFF; DNA: TGCAGTGCTAGAATCAAAACGGGAGCTCGGAATGAGCAGTTCTTC
V: TRBV24-1; size: -; J: TRBJ2-1; D: -; CDR3: CATAMRNEQFF; DNA: TGTGCCACCGCTATGCGGAATGAGCAGTTCTTC
V: TRBV7-2; size: -; J: TRBJ2-2; D: TRBD2; CDR3: CASSLVLAGGPLSAGELFF; DNA: TGTGCCAGCAGCTTAGTATTAGCGGGAGGGCCGCTCTCGGCCGGGGAGCTGTTTTTT
V: TRBV2; size: few; J: TRBJ2-3; D: TRBD2; CDR3: CASSGGRATDTQYF; DNA: TGTGCCAGCAGTGGCGGGAGGGCCACAGATACGCAGTATTTT
V: TRBV5-8; size: -; J: TRBJ2-3; D: -; CDR3: CASSLDGGHLGTDTQYF; DNA: TGTGCCAGCAGCTTGGATGGGGGCCATCTGGGCACAGATACGCAGTATTTT
V: TRBV4-1; size: -; J: TRBJ2-7; D: TRBD1; CDR3: CASSQDQGQAKEQYF; DNA: TGCGCCAGCAGCCAAGATCAGGGACAGGCCAAGGAGCAGTACTTC